The rows below give T cell receptor beta chains drawn from one sample of a study of T cell responses to AZD1222 COVID-19 vaccine. TCRdb's copy holds only in-frame clones and misses some; the assay was immunoSEQ multiplex PCR. The sample holds 96,000 or so clones; roughly nine tenths are singletons and the top ten take roughly 1.7%. The sample here was peripheral blood, taken on day 0 of AZD1222 vaccination. These receptors were taken from an adult in good health. CDR3s include the opening cysteine and the closing phenylalanine or tryptophan. The D gene is left open where the match is weak. Where a row states a size, it is once, few, many or the class of an expanded clone; other rows omit it.

j_call: TRBJ1-2
v_call: TRBV28
d_call: TRBD1
cdr3_length: 14
clone_size: .
cdr3_nt: TGTGCCAGCAGGAGACAGGGGGCAGGTTATGGCTACACCTTC
cdr3_aa: CASRRQGAGYGYTF

j_call: TRBJ1-4
v_call: TRBV5-5
d_call: TRBD1
cdr3_length: 15
clone_size: .
cdr3_nt: TGTGCCAGCAGCTTGATGGGACAGGCTAATGAAAAACTGTTTTTT
cdr3_aa: CASSLMGQANEKLFF

j_call: TRBJ1-3
v_call: TRBV15
d_call: .
cdr3_length: 15
clone_size: few
cdr3_nt: TGTGCCACCAGCAGAGGACAGAACTCTGGAAACACCATATATTTT
cdr3_aa: CATSRGQNSGNTIYF

j_call: TRBJ1-5
v_call: TRBV2
d_call: .
cdr3_length: 15
clone_size: .
cdr3_nt: TGTGCCAGCAGTGACGCGGGGGATACCAGTCAGCCCCAGCATTTT
cdr3_aa: CASSDAGDTSQPQHF

j_call: TRBJ2-1
v_call: TRBV6-6
d_call: .
cdr3_length: 15
clone_size: .
cdr3_nt: TGTGCCAGCAGTTACTCCGGGGTATCCTACAATGAGCAGTTCTTC
cdr3_aa: CASSYSGVSYNEQFF

j_call: TRBJ1-1
v_call: TRBV5-5
d_call: .
cdr3_length: 15
clone_size: .
cdr3_nt: TGTGCCAGCAGCTTGCGTAATTTCGGGGACACTGAAGCTTTCTTT
cdr3_aa: CASSLRNFGDTEAFF

j_call: TRBJ1-1
v_call: TRBV6-5
d_call: .
cdr3_length: 15
clone_size: .
cdr3_nt: TGTGCCAGCAGTTACGGGGGTGACATGAACACTGAAGCTTTCTTT
cdr3_aa: CASSYGGDMNTEAFF

j_call: TRBJ1-2
v_call: TRBV7-3
d_call: TRBD1
cdr3_length: 16
clone_size: .
cdr3_nt: TGTGCCAGCAGCCTAGCCGCGGGACAGGGTCTCCATGGCTACACCTTC
cdr3_aa: CASSLAAGQGLHGYTF

j_call: TRBJ1-6
v_call: TRBV5-6
d_call: .
cdr3_length: 15
clone_size: .
cdr3_nt: TGTGCCAGCAGCTTGGCGGGGATTACCAATTCACCCCTCCACTTT
cdr3_aa: CASSLAGITNSPLHF

j_call: TRBJ1-2
v_call: TRBV9
d_call: .
cdr3_length: 11
clone_size: .
cdr3_nt: TGTGCCAGCAGCCCCTTACATGCTGTGGGATTC
cdr3_aa: CASSPLHAVGF

j_call: TRBJ1-6
v_call: TRBV4-1
d_call: .
cdr3_length: 15
clone_size: .
cdr3_nt: TGCGCCAGCAGCCGAGAGCGGGGAGGACTTTCACCCCTCCACTTT
cdr3_aa: CASSRERGGLSPLHF

j_call: TRBJ1-6
v_call: TRBV2
d_call: .
cdr3_length: 14
clone_size: .
cdr3_nt: TGTGCCAGCACCGAAGACGGTTTCCTAAAACCCCTCCACTTT
cdr3_aa: CASTEDGFLKPLHF

j_call: TRBJ2-7
v_call: TRBV9
d_call: TRBD2
cdr3_length: 15
clone_size: .
cdr3_nt: TGTGCCAGCAGCGTAGGCTCTAGCGGGTCCTACGAGCAGTACTTC
cdr3_aa: CASSVGSSGSYEQYF

j_call: TRBJ2-5
v_call: TRBV5-1
d_call: .
cdr3_length: 15
clone_size: .
cdr3_nt: TGCGCCAGCAGCTGGGGAGACCCTTCCCGAGAGACCCAGTACTTC
cdr3_aa: CASSWGDPSRETQYF

j_call: TRBJ1-1
v_call: TRBV10-3
d_call: .
cdr3_length: 13
clone_size: .
cdr3_nt: TGTGCCATCAGTGGCGAGGGGGGTACTGAAGCTTTCTTT
cdr3_aa: CAISGEGGTEAFF

j_call: TRBJ1-5
v_call: TRBV19
d_call: .
cdr3_length: 16
clone_size: .
cdr3_nt: TGTGCCAGTAGTATTTCGTCCGGCAGGGCTCTTCAGCCCCAGCATTTT
cdr3_aa: CASSISSGRALQPQHF

j_call: TRBJ1-5
v_call: TRBV7-2
d_call: .
cdr3_length: 12
clone_size: .
cdr3_nt: TGTGCCAGCAGCTTAACCAATCAGCCCCAGCATTTT
cdr3_aa: CASSLTNQPQHF

j_call: TRBJ2-1
v_call: TRBV11-2
d_call: .
cdr3_length: 15
clone_size: .
cdr3_nt: TGTGCCAGCAGCTTAGGGGCGGCTAGGAACAATGAGCAGTTCTTC
cdr3_aa: CASSLGAARNNEQFF

j_call: TRBJ2-7
v_call: TRBV19
d_call: .
cdr3_length: 13
clone_size: once
cdr3_nt: TGTGCCAGTAGTAATTCAGGCCTCTACGAGCAGTACTTC
cdr3_aa: CASSNSGLYEQYF

j_call: TRBJ1-5
v_call: TRBV5-1
d_call: TRBD1
cdr3_length: 15
clone_size: .
cdr3_nt: TGCGCCAGCAGCTTGGAGGCAGGGGGCCTTAAGCCCCAGCATTTT
cdr3_aa: CASSLEAGGLKPQHF

j_call: TRBJ2-3
v_call: TRBV6-5
d_call: TRBD2
cdr3_length: 14
clone_size: .
cdr3_nt: TGTGCCAGCAGTTATGGGACTACGATAGATACGCAGTATTTT
cdr3_aa: CASSYGTTIDTQYF

j_call: TRBJ2-5
v_call: TRBV4-3
d_call: .
cdr3_length: 16
clone_size: .
cdr3_nt: TGCGCCAGCAGCCAAGACCCAACTAGAGCCTGGGGGACCCAGTACTTC
cdr3_aa: CASSQDPTRAWGTQYF

j_call: TRBJ1-5
v_call: TRBV5-1
d_call: .
cdr3_length: 15
clone_size: .
cdr3_nt: TGCGCCAGCAGCTTGGGAGCACTGAGCAATCAGCCCCAGCATTTT
cdr3_aa: CASSLGALSNQPQHF

j_call: TRBJ2-1
v_call: TRBV7-9
d_call: .
cdr3_length: 15
clone_size: .
cdr3_nt: TGTGCCAGCAGCTTAGATGCCGGACGGGGGAATGAGCAGTTCTTC
cdr3_aa: CASSLDAGRGNEQFF

j_call: TRBJ2-7
v_call: TRBV19
d_call: .
cdr3_length: 14
clone_size: .
cdr3_nt: TGTGCCAGTAGTATAGACTCGGCCTCCTACGAGCAGTACTTC
cdr3_aa: CASSIDSASYEQYF

j_call: TRBJ2-5
v_call: TRBV4-1
d_call: TRBD2
cdr3_length: 15
clone_size: .
cdr3_nt: TGCGCCAGCAGCCGGACCTTAGCGGGGGGAGAGACCCAGTACTTC
cdr3_aa: CASSRTLAGGETQYF

j_call: TRBJ1-3
v_call: TRBV27
d_call: .
cdr3_length: 14
clone_size: .
cdr3_nt: TGTGCCAGCAGTTCCAGGGCCTCTGGAAACACCATATATTTT
cdr3_aa: CASSSRASGNTIYF

j_call: TRBJ1-1
v_call: TRBV5-4
d_call: TRBD1
cdr3_length: 14
clone_size: .
cdr3_nt: TGTGCCAGCAGCTTGGAAGGGGGCAGGACTGAAGCTTTCTTT
cdr3_aa: CASSLEGGRTEAFF

j_call: TRBJ2-1
v_call: TRBV10-3
d_call: .
cdr3_length: 12
clone_size: .
cdr3_nt: TGTGCCATCGGGGGGTCCTACAATGAGCAGTTCTTC
cdr3_aa: CAIGGSYNEQFF

j_call: TRBJ1-2
v_call: TRBV3-1/TRBV3-2
d_call: .
cdr3_length: 16
clone_size: .
cdr3_nt: TGTGCCAGCAGCCACCCTAAGGGTAGGGCGGCGGGTGGCTACACCTTC
cdr3_aa: CASSHPKGRAAGGYTF

j_call: TRBJ2-1
v_call: TRBV7-3
d_call: .
cdr3_length: 16
clone_size: .
cdr3_nt: TGTGCCAGCAGCCTAGGGCGGGGGCCCTCCTACAATGAGCAGTTCTTC
cdr3_aa: CASSLGRGPSYNEQFF

j_call: TRBJ1-1
v_call: TRBV2
d_call: .
cdr3_length: 14
clone_size: .
cdr3_nt: TGTGCCAGCAGTGAACGACGGCAGCCACTCGAAGCTTTCTTT
cdr3_aa: CASSERRQPLEAFF

j_call: TRBJ1-3
v_call: TRBV20-1
d_call: .
cdr3_length: 10
clone_size: .
cdr3_nt: TGCAGTGCCCAAAAACGGGGCATATATTTT
cdr3_aa: CSAQKRGIYF

j_call: TRBJ2-7
v_call: TRBV29-1
d_call: .
cdr3_length: 13
clone_size: .
cdr3_nt: TGCAGCGTTGTGACGGGGGCCTACTACGAGCAGTACTTC
cdr3_aa: CSVVTGAYYEQYF

j_call: TRBJ2-4
v_call: TRBV6-2/TRBV6-3
d_call: .
cdr3_length: 15
clone_size: .
cdr3_nt: TGTGCCAGCAGTTACGTTGGCAGGGGCGCGGACATTCAGTACTTC
cdr3_aa: CASSYVGRGADIQYF

j_call: TRBJ1-3
v_call: TRBV7-8
d_call: .
cdr3_length: 14
clone_size: .
cdr3_nt: TGTGCCAGCAGCTTACCAGACTCTGGAAACACCATATATTTT
cdr3_aa: CASSLPDSGNTIYF

j_call: TRBJ1-4
v_call: TRBV9
d_call: .
cdr3_length: 15
clone_size: .
cdr3_nt: TGTGCCAGCAGCGTAGGGGGGCCTTCTAATGAAAAACTGTTTTTT
cdr3_aa: CASSVGGPSNEKLFF

j_call: TRBJ2-5
v_call: TRBV6-5
d_call: .
cdr3_length: 14
clone_size: .
cdr3_nt: TGTGCCAGCAGTTACGCGGGGCACCAAGAGACCCAGTACTTC
cdr3_aa: CASSYAGHQETQYF

j_call: TRBJ1-5
v_call: TRBV30
d_call: TRBD1
cdr3_length: 13
clone_size: .
cdr3_nt: TGTGCCTATACCAGGGGGAGCAATCAGCCCCAGCATTTT
cdr3_aa: CAYTRGSNQPQHF

j_call: TRBJ1-1
v_call: TRBV9
d_call: .
cdr3_length: 14
clone_size: .
cdr3_nt: TGTGCCAGCAGCGTAGTAAGAGAGAACACTGAAGCTTTCTTT
cdr3_aa: CASSVVRENTEAFF

j_call: TRBJ2-3
v_call: TRBV20-1
d_call: TRBD2
cdr3_length: 16
clone_size: .
cdr3_nt: TGCAGTGCTAGTAGAATCCTAGCGGGGATCTCAGATACGCAGTATTTT
cdr3_aa: CSASRILAGISDTQYF

j_call: TRBJ1-1
v_call: TRBV6-5
d_call: TRBD1
cdr3_length: 12
clone_size: .
cdr3_nt: TGTGCCAGCAGTCTCGGCAGGGGGCGAGCTTTCTTT
cdr3_aa: CASSLGRGRAFF

j_call: TRBJ1-4
v_call: TRBV4-1
d_call: TRBD1
cdr3_length: 17
clone_size: .
cdr3_nt: TGCGCCAGCAGCCATGATATAGCGACAGGGGCGGGTGAAAAACTGTTTTTT
cdr3_aa: CASSHDIATGAGEKLFF

j_call: TRBJ2-2
v_call: TRBV29-1
d_call: .
cdr3_length: 15
clone_size: .
cdr3_nt: TGCAGCATAAAACGCACGGGACAGAACACCGGGGAGCTGTTTTTT
cdr3_aa: CSIKRTGQNTGELFF

j_call: TRBJ2-7
v_call: TRBV7-9
d_call: .
cdr3_length: 12
clone_size: .
cdr3_nt: TGTGCCAGCAGCGCCCGGAACTACGAGCAGTACTTC
cdr3_aa: CASSARNYEQYF

j_call: TRBJ1-2
v_call: TRBV3-1/TRBV3-2
d_call: TRBD1
cdr3_length: 14
clone_size: .
cdr3_nt: TGTGCCAGCAGCGGGACAGGGAACACCTATGGCTACACCTTC
cdr3_aa: CASSGTGNTYGYTF

j_call: TRBJ1-2
v_call: TRBV7-2
d_call: TRBD1
cdr3_length: 15
clone_size: .
cdr3_nt: TGTGCCAGCAGCGGATTAAGGACAGGCGGTGTTAGCTACACCTTC
cdr3_aa: CASSGLRTGGVSYTF

j_call: TRBJ1-6
v_call: TRBV7-2
d_call: .
cdr3_length: 15
clone_size: .
cdr3_nt: TGTGCCAGCAGCTTAGCTGGGGGGAGTAGTTCACCCCTCCACTTT
cdr3_aa: CASSLAGGSSSPLHF

j_call: TRBJ2-7
v_call: TRBV13
d_call: TRBD1
cdr3_length: 16
clone_size: .
cdr3_nt: TGTGCCAGCAGCTTCGAGTCCGGGACAGGGCCCCCGGAGCAGTACTTC
cdr3_aa: CASSFESGTGPPEQYF

j_call: TRBJ2-7
v_call: TRBV19
d_call: .
cdr3_length: 13
clone_size: .
cdr3_nt: TGTGCCAGTAGGAATAAAGGGTCGGGCGAGCAGTACTTC
cdr3_aa: CASRNKGSGEQYF

j_call: TRBJ2-3
v_call: TRBV28
d_call: .
cdr3_length: 11
clone_size: .
cdr3_nt: TGTGCCAGCTCGTTGAGAGATACGCAGTATTTT
cdr3_aa: CASSLRDTQYF

j_call: TRBJ1-5
v_call: TRBV6-6
d_call: .
cdr3_length: 15
clone_size: .
cdr3_nt: TGTGCCAGCAGTTTCGGTCTCGTTAGCAATCAGCCCCAGCATTTT
cdr3_aa: CASSFGLVSNQPQHF

j_call: TRBJ2-7
v_call: TRBV30
d_call: .
cdr3_length: 13
clone_size: .
cdr3_nt: TGTGCCTGGAGCAGGGCCTCCTCCTACGAGCAGTACTTC
cdr3_aa: CAWSRASSYEQYF

j_call: TRBJ2-1
v_call: TRBV5-6
d_call: .
cdr3_length: 17
clone_size: .
cdr3_nt: TGTGCCAGCAGCTTGGAGGCCGGTTTAAGCTCCTACAATGAGCAGTTCTTC
cdr3_aa: CASSLEAGLSSYNEQFF

j_call: TRBJ1-6
v_call: TRBV4-1
d_call: .
cdr3_length: 14
clone_size: .
cdr3_nt: TGCGCCAGCAGCCAAGAGGGGTATAATTCACCCCTCCACTTT
cdr3_aa: CASSQEGYNSPLHF